Listed here are 18 T cell receptor beta chains from one sample, sequenced in a study of low-dose radiotherapy and immunotherapy resistance in tumors (dated 2022 in TCRdb). Sequenced on an Illumina HiSeq 2500. To make first-strand cDNA, Superscript III was used along with a set of TRAV- and TRBV-specific primers so that both the TCRalpha and TCRbeta chains were covered. An approximately 18-cycle PCR with Phusion amplified the TCRs, pairing a constant-region primer with the adapter that was attached to the V primers. Using fastp trimming at Q25 and MiXCR clonotype assembly, TCRdb reanalyzed the public sequencing data and kept in-frame beta chains. Each entry is one CDR3 protein sequence, shown with its most common DNA and genes. For this sample there are about 82,000 distinct CDR3 sequences; over 15% appear just once. The ten largest make up over 4.5% of the sample. The time point label corresponds to: before trial treatment.

This material consisted of PBMCs, taken before treatment. Receptor source: a male donor with prostate cancer.

This clonotype was detected ten times or more. V and J are TRBV5-1 and TRBJ2-5, with D possibly matching TRBD1 (5 bases). The CDR3 contains 13 residues. V lost 6 bases, J lost 3 bases, and 12 bases lay in between. Germline CDR1 SGHRS, CDR2 YFSETQ. The CDR3 sequence is CASTPGREETQYF. The CDR3 nucleotides are TGCGCCAGCACCCCGGGCAGGGAAGAGACCCAGTACTTC.

This clonotype appeared many times. In DNA, the CDR3 is TGTGCCAGTAGTGATGGGCGCCGTGGAAACATTCAGTACTTC. Residues: CASSDGRRGNIQYF. J is TRBJ2-4 and V is TRBV19; no clear D gene. Trimming cost V 5 bases and J 6 bases, with 14 bases left between them. Per germline, CDR1 LNHDA and CDR2 SQIVND (reference sequence). The CDR3 length is 14 residues.

With regard to this clonotype: Since a far larger clone is one base different, this is likely a read error. The chain employs TRBV5-8 and TRBJ1-4; D unresolved. The germline gives CDR1 SGHTS, CDR2 YDEGEE. V was trimmed by 4 bases and J by 13 bases, leaving 20 bases between them. The CDR3 totals 14 residues. CDR3 sequence reads: CASSPQKLVFGLFF. The CDR3 DNA sequence: TGTGCCAGCAGCCCCCAAAAGTTGGTCTTCGGACTGTTTTTT.

The sample holds many counts of this clonotype. J is TRBJ2-1 and V is TRBV2; 9 bases agree with TRBD1. The CDR3 covers 13 residues. V shed 3 bases, J shed 9 bases, and the junction held 3 bases outside the gene matches. The germline gives CDR1 SNHLY, CDR2 FYNNEI. CDR3 in amino acids: CASSDTGGGEQFF. CDR3 in DNA: TGTGCCAGCAGTGACACAGGGGGCGGTGAGCAGTTCTTC.

About this clonotype itself: One end of the junction does not line up with germline, which may come from a read error. The chain carries TRBV5-3 and TRBJ1-1; no clear D gene. TRBV5-3 is placed among ORFs of uncertain function. The CDR3 runs 14 residues. Here the CDR3 DNA reads TGTGCCAGCAGCTTGGAACCTTTGAACACTGAAGCTTTCTTT. Amino acids: CASSLEPLNTEAFF.

This clonotype occurred many times. The gene calls are TRBV5-6 and TRBJ1-5; D is undetermined. Germline values: CDR1 SGHDT, CDR2 YYEEEE. CDR3 size: 14 residues. V lost 4 bases and J 2 bases, leaving 10 bases between the germline ends. CDR3 loop: CASSGPRGNQPQHF. DNA of the CDR3: TGTGCCAGCAGCGGGCCCCGGGGCAATCAGCCCCAGCATTTT.

This clonotype has at least ten counts. This chain connects TRBV11-2 to TRBJ1-1, with 11 bases identical to TRBD1. The V gene end was trimmed by 5 bases and the J gene end by 4 bases; junction bases not matched to a gene: 3. The germline V gene has CDR1 SGHAT and CDR2 FQNNGV. The CDR3 runs 14 residues. The CDR3 reads CASSAGTGGTEAFF. CDR3 coding DNA: TGTGCCAGCAGCGCCGGGACAGGGGGCACTGAAGCTTTCTTT.

This clonotype was recorded many times. The chain combines TRBV20-1 with TRBJ2-7; D gene ambiguous. Germline lookup yields CDR1 DFQATT and CDR2 SNEGSKA (reference sequence). Trimming took off 6 bases at V and 5 bases at J, with 17 bases between the two ends. This CDR3 has 13 amino acids. CDR3 DNA: TGCAGTGCACTCGACTTAGGATCCAACGAGCAGTACTTC. Its translation is CSALDLGSNEQYF.

The rearrangement uses TRBV20-1 and TRBJ2-7; weak D call: TRBD1 (6 bases). There are 16 residues in the CDR3. From germline, CDR1 is DFQATT and CDR2 SNEGSKA (reference sequence). Trimming cost V 1 base and J 0 bases, with 16 bases left between them. As DNA, the CDR3 is TGCAGTGCTAGAGGGACAGTCTACCCCAGCTCCTACGAGCAGTACTTC. It encodes CSARGTVYPSSYEQYF.

This clonotype was seen ten or more times. V and J are TRBV20-1 and TRBJ2-7, with 10 positions matching TRBD2. Germline V CDR1 and CDR2: DFQATT, SNEGSKA (reference sequence). There are 16 residues in the CDR3. The V and J ends lost 3 bases and 0 bases, in that order; junction bases with no gene match: 8. Here the CDR3 DNA reads TGCAGTGCTAGTCCCGTAGCGGGGGGTCCCTCCTACGAGCAGTACTTC. Its translation is CSASPVAGGPSYEQYF.

In this sample, this clonotype turned up many times. The chain is built from TRBV28 and TRBJ2-3; D call uncertain. CDR1 MDHEN and CDR2 SYDVKM come from the germline V gene. The CDR3 covers 13 residues. V gave up 3 bases and J gave up 2 bases, with 6 bases separating them. CDR3 in DNA: TGTGCCAGCAGTTTTCCTAACACAGATACGCAGTATTTT. Protein: CASSFPNTDTQYF.

This clonotype was counted at least ten times. The genes are TRBV6-2 or TRBV6-3 and TRBJ2-6; D possibly corresponds to TRBD1 (6 bases). CDR3 length equals 18 residues. Looked up from germline, CDR1 is MNHEY and CDR2 is SVGEGT. Trimming shortened V by 2 bases and J by 0 bases, and 14 bases separated the two germline ends. The CDR3 bases are TGTGCCAGCAGTTACAATGTCCAGGGGAGCTCTGGGGCCAACGTCCTGACTTTC. Encoded protein: CASSYNVQGSSGANVLTF.

This clonotype was recorded at least ten times. This chain links TRBV4-2 with TRBJ2-1, with 9 bases lining up with TRBD1. The trim removed 4 bases at V and 9 bases at J, leaving 10 bases unmatched. The CDR3 is 15 residues long. In germline, CDR1 is LGHNA, CDR2 YNFKEQ. This CDR3 is CASSRAGQGMGEQFF. DNA of the CDR3: TGTGCCAGCAGCCGAGCGGGACAGGGTATGGGTGAGCAGTTCTTC.

This clonotype has only one observation. A far larger clone is off by one base, so a read error is likely. The chain has TRBV27 and TRBJ1-1; perhaps TRBD1 as D (5 bases). The V end lost 3 bases, the J end lost 4 bases, and 18 bases lay between the germline ends. Per germline, CDR1 MNHEY and CDR2 SMNVEV (reference sequence). The CDR3 sequence is 16 residues long. The CDR3 nucleotides are TGTGCCAGCAGTTTTGGAGGAGGGGTCCCATTCACTGAAGCTTTCTTT. This sequence encodes CASSFGGGVPFTEAFF.

There are many counts of this clonotype. J is TRBJ2-7 and V is TRBV4-1, with D possibly TRBD1 on 6 matching bases. The germline V gene has CDR1 MGHRA and CDR2 YSYEKL. Trimming pared 0 bases from V and 5 bases from J, leaving 14 bases between. The CDR3 loop spans 15 amino acids. CDR3 in amino acids: CASSQDWVPGDEQYF. CDR3 nucleotides: TGCGCCAGCAGCCAAGATTGGGTCCCAGGGGACGAGCAGTACTTC.

This clonotype has a count of ten or more. The rearrangement links TRBV28 to TRBJ2-7; 8 bases agree with TRBD1. This CDR3 is 13 amino acids long. Germline loops: CDR1 MDHEN, CDR2 SYDVKM. Trimming cost V 5 bases and J 3 bases; bases outside gene matches: 3. The CDR3 nucleotides read TGTGCCAGCAGTGAGACAGGGGTCTACGAGCAGTACTTC. This translates into CASSETGVYEQYF.

This clonotype came up many times. This chain connects TRBV7-2 to TRBJ1-2, with a weak D call TRBD1 (6 bases). This CDR3 contains 15 residues. The ends were cut back, 5 bases at V and 0 bases at J, with 13 bases in the middle. The V gene's germline CDR1 is SGHTA and CDR2 FQGNSA. CDR3 sequence (DNA): TGTGCCAGCAGCGACAGGAGACACTCTAACTATGGCTACACCTTC. Its protein is CASSDRRHSNYGYTF.

Many counts were recorded for this clonotype. The chain employs TRBV27 and TRBJ2-2; D gene ambiguous. Germline loops: CDR1 MNHEY, CDR2 SMNVEV (reference sequence). V lost 3 bases and J lost 4, with 6 bases in between. The CDR3 is 13 amino acids. The CDR3 nucleotides are TGTGCCAGCAGTTTGCGGAGCACCGGGGAGCTGTTTTTT. This codes for CASSLRSTGELFF.